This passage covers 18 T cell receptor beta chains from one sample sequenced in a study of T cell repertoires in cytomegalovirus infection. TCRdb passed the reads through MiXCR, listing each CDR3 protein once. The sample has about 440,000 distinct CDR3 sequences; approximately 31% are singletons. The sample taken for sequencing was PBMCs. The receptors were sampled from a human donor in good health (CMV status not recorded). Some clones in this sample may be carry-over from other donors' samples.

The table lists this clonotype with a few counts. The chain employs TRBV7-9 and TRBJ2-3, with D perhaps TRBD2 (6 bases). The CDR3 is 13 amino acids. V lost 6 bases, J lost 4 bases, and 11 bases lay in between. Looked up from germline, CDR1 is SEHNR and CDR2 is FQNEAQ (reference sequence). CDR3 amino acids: CASSPTRPDTQYF. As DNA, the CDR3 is TGTGCCAGCAGTCCGACTAGGCCAGATACGCAGTATTTT. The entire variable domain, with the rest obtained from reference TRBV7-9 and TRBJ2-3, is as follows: DTGVSQNPRHKITKRGQNVTFRCDPISEHNRLYWYRQTLGQGPEFLTYFQNEAQLEKSRLLSDRFSAERPKGSFSTLEIQRTEQGDSAMYLCASSPTRPDTQYFGPGTRLTVL.

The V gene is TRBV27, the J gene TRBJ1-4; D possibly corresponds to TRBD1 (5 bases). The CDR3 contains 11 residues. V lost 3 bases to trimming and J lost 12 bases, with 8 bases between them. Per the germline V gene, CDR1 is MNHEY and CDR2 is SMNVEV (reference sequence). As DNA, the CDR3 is TGTGCCAGCAGTTTGGGGGGACAACTGTTTTTT. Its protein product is CASSLGGQLFF.

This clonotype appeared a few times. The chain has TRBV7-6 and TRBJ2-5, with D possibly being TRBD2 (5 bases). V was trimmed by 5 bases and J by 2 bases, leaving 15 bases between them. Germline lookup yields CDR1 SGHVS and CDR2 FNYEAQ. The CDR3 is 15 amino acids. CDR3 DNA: TGTGCCAGCAGCCCGATCGGCGGGCAGCAAGAGACCCAGTACTTC. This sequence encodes CASSPIGGQQETQYF.

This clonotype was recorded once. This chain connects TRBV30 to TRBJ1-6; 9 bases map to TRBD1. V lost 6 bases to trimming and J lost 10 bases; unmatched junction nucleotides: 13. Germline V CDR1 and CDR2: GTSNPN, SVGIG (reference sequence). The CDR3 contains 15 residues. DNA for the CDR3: TGTGCCTGTCAAAAAACTGGACAGGGGACCTCACCCCTCCACTTT. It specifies CACQKTGQGTSPLHF.

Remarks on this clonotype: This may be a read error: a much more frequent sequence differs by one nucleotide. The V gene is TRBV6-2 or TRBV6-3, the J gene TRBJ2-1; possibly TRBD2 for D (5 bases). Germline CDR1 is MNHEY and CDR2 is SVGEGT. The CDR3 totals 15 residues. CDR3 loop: CASTVLAPPDKEQFF. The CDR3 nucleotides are TGTGCCAGCACCGTTCTAGCCCCGCCAGACAAGGAGCAGTTCTTC.

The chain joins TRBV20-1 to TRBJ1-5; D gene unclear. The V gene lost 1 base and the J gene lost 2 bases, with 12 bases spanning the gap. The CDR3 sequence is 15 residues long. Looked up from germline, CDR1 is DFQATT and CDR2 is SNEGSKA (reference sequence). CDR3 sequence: CSARAADLGNQPQHF. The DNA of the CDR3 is TGCAGTGCTAGAGCGGCGGATTTGGGCAATCAGCCCCAGCATTTT.

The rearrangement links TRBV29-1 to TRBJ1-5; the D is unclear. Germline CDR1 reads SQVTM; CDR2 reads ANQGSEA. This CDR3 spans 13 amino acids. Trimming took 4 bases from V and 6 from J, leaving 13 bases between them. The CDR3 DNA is TGCAGCGTTGGGGAGGGTCCTGGTCAGCCCCAGCATTTT. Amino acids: CSVGEGPGQPQHF.

CDR3 region: CAISLGTDSNQPQHF. CDR3 bases: TGTGCCATCAGCCTCGGGACAGATAGCAATCAGCCCCAGCATTTT. This rearrangement joins TRBV10-3 to TRBJ1-5, with 7 bases identical to TRBD1. From germline, CDR1 is ENHRY and CDR2 SYGVKD. Trimming removed 6 bases from V and 0 bases from J; junction bases left unmatched: 5. CDR3 size: 15 residues.

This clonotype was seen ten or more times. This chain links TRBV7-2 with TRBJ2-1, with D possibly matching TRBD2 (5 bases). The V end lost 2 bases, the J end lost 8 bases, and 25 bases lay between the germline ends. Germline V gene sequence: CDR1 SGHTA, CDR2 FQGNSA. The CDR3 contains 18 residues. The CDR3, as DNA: TGTGCCAGCAGCTTACTTCCGCCCCCTAGCCTGTTTGGATATGAGCAGTTCTTC. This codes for CASSLLPPPSLFGYEQFF.

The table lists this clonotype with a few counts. CDR3 sequence: CASRGQLRTDTQYF. The CDR3 nucleotides are TGTGCCAGCAGGGGACAGTTGAGAACAGATACGCAGTATTTT. This rearrangement joins TRBV2 to TRBJ2-3, with 7 bases identical to TRBD1. The length of the CDR3 is 14 residues. The J segment lost 3 bases and the V segment lost 6 bases, leaving 6 bases of the junction unmatched. The germline V gene encodes CDR1 SNHLY and CDR2 FYNNEI.

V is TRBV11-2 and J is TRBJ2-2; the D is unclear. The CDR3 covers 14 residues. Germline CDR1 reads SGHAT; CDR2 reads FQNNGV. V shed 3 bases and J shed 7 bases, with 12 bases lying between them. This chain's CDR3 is CASSLGPGLGELFF. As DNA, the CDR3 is TGTGCCAGCAGCTTGGGTCCAGGTCTCGGGGAGCTGTTTTTT.

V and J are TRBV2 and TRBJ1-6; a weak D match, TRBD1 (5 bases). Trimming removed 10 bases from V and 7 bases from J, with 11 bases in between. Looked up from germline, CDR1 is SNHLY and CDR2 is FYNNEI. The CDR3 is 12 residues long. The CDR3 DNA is TGTGCCACAGGACAACTAAATTCACCCCTCCACTTT. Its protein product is CATGQLNSPLHF.

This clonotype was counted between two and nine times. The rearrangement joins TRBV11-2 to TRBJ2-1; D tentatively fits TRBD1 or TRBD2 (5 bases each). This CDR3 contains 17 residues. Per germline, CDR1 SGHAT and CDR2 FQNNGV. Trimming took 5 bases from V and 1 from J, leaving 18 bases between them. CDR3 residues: CASSAQKGRISYNEQFF. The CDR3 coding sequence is TGTGCCAGCAGCGCCCAGAAGGGACGGATATCCTACAATGAGCAGTTCTTC.

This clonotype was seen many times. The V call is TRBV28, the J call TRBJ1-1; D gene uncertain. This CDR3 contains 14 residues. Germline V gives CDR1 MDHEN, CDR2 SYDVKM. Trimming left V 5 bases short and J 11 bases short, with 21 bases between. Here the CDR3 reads CASSHLPGGLRAFF. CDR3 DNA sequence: TGTGCCAGCAGTCATCTACCGGGCGGATTGCGCGCTTTCTTT.

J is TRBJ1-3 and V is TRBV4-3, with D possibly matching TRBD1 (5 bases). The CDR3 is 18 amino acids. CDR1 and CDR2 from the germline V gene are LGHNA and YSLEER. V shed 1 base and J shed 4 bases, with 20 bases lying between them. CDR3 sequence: CASSQVWGDSPAGNTIYF. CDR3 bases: TGCGCCAGCAGCCAAGTCTGGGGCGATTCTCCCGCGGGAAACACCATATATTTT.

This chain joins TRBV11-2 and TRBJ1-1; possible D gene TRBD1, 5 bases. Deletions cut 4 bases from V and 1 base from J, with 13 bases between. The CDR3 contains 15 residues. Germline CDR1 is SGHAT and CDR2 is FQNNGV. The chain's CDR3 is CASSSDPRGNTEAFF. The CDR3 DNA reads TGTGCCAGCAGCTCGGACCCGAGGGGGAACACTGAAGCTTTCTTT.

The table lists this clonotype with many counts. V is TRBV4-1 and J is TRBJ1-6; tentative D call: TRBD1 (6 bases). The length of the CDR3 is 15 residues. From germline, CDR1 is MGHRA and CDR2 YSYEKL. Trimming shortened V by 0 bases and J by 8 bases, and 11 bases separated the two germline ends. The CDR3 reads CASSQDGRGYSPLHF. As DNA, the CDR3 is TGCGCCAGCAGCCAAGATGGCAGGGGTTATTCACCCCTCCACTTT.

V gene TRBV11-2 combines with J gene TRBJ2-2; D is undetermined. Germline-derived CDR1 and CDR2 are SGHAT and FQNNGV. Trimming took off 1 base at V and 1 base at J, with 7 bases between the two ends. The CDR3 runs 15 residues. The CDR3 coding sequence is TGTGCCAGCAGCTTAGTGCAGTTGAACACCGGGGAGCTGTTTTTT. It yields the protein CASSLVQLNTGELFF.